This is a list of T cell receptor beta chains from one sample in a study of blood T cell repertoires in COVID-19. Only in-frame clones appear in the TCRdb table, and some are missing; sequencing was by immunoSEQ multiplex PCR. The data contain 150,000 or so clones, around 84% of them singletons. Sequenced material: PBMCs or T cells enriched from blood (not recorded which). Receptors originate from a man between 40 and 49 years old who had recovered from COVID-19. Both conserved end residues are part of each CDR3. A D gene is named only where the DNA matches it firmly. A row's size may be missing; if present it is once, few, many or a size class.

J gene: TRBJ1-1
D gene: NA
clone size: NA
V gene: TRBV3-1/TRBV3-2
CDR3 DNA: TGTGCCAGCAGCCTCGTAGGAGGTGAAGCTTTCTTT
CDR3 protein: CASSLVGGEAFF

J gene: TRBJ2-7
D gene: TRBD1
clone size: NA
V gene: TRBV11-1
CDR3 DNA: TGTGCCAGCAGCTTAATCAGGGGGAATTCCTACGAGCAGTACTTC
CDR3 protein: CASSLIRGNSYEQYF

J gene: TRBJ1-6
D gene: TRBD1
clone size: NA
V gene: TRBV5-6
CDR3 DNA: TGTGCCAGCAGCCTCGGACAGGCTAATAATTCACCCCTCCACTTT
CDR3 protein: CASSLGQANNSPLHF

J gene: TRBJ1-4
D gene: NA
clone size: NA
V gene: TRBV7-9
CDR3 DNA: TGTGCCAGCAGCCCCTCGGGTGAAAAACTGTTTTTT
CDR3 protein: CASSPSGEKLFF

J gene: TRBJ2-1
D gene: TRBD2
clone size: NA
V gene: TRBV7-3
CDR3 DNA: TGTGCCAGCAGCTCCGGGGGGGCGAACGGTGAGCAGTTCTTC
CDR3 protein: CASSSGGANGEQFF

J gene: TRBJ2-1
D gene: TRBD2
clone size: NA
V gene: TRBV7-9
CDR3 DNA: TGTGCCAGCAGCGGGACTAGCGGGGGCGGCTACAATGAGCAGTTCTTC
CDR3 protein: CASSGTSGGGYNEQFF

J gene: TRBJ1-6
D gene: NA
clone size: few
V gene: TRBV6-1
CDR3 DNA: TGTGCCAGCAGTGAACAGGGCTCCTATAATTCACCCCTCCACTTT
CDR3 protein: CASSEQGSYNSPLHF

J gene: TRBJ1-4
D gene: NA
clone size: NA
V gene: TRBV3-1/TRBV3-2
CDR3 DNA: TGTGCCAGCAGCCCCCCGGGGGTGACCGCAAAACTGTTTTTT
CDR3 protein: CASSPPGVTAKLFF

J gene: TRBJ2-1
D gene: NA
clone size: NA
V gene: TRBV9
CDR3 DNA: TGTGCCAGCAGCGGGAGCCTCAGGGGGGAGAGCTACAATGAGCAGTTCTTC
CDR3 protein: CASSGSLRGESYNEQFF

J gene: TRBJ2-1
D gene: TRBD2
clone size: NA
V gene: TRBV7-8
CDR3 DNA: TGTGCCAGCAGCTTAGATCTTGCGGGGGGGGCTGAGCAGTTCTTC
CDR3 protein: CASSLDLAGGAEQFF

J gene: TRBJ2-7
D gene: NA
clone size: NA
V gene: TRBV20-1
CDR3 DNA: TGCAGTGCTAGTAAGGCAGGAAGCTCCTACGAGCAGTACTTC
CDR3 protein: CSASKAGSSYEQYF

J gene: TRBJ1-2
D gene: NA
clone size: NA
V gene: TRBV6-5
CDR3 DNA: TGTGCCAGCAGCCTTCCCCTGCAGGGTCAGACCTTC
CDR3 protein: CASSLPLQGQTF

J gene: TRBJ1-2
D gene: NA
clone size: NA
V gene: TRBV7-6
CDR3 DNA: TGTGCCAGCAGCCAAATGACCGGCGGGTATAGTGGCTACACCTTC
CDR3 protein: CASSQMTGGYSGYTF

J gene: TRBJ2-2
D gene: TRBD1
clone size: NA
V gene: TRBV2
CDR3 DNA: TGTGCCAGCAGCGGGACAGGGCTCTACACCGGGGAGCTGTTTTTT
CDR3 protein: CASSGTGLYTGELFF

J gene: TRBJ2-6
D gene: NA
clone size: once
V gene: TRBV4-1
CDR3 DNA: TGCGCCAGCAGCCAAGACATCGAGGCCCAGTCTGGGGCCAACGTCCTGACTTTC
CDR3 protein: CASSQDIEAQSGANVLTF

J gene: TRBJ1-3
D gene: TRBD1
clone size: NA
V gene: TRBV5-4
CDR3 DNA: TGTGCCAGCAGCCCGACAGGGTACGGGAACACCATATATTTT
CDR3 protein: CASSPTGYGNTIYF

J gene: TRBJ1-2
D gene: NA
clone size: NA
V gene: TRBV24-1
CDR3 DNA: TGTGCCACCAGTGATTCCCTAAATAACTATGGCTACACCTTC
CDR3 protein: CATSDSLNNYGYTF

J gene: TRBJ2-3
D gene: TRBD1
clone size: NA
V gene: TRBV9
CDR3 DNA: TGTGCCAGCAGCGATCGACTGGGGGACAGGGTGTATTTT
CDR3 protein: CASSDRLGDRVYF

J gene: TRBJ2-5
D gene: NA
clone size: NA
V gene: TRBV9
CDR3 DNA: TGTGCCAGCAGCCCACGAGGTAATCGGGAAGAGACCCAGTACTTC
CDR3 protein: CASSPRGNREETQYF

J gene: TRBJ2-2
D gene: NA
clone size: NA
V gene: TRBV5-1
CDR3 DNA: TGCGCCAGCAGCCTAGATATAACCGGGGAGCTGTTTTTT
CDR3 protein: CASSLDITGELFF

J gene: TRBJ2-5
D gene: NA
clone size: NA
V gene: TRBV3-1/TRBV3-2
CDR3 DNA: TGTGCCAGCAGCCAAGATTTCGGCGGTAGCGTCCCCGGAAGGGAGACCCAGTACTTC
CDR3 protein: CASSQDFGGSVPGRETQYF

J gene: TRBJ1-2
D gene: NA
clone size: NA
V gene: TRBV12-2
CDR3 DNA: TGTGCAAGTCGCTTAGCCGTTTATGGCTACACCTTC
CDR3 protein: CASRLAVYGYTF

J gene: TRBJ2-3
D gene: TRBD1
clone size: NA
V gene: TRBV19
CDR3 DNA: TGTGCCAGTAGTCTTGGACAGGGGGGGAGAGATACGCAGTATTTT
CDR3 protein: CASSLGQGGRDTQYF

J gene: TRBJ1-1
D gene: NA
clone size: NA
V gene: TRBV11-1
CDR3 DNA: TGTGCCAGCAGCCGGACAGACTACACTGAAGCTTTCTTT
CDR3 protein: CASSRTDYTEAFF

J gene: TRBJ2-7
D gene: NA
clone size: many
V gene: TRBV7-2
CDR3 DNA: TGTGCCAGCAGCTTAGGGCAGGGGATCTACGAGCAGTACTTC
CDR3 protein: CASSLGQGIYEQYF

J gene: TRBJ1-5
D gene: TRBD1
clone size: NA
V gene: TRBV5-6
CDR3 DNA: TGTGCCAGCAGCGCGGCACAGGGGGATAGCAATCAGCCCCAGCATTTT
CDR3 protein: CASSAAQGDSNQPQHF

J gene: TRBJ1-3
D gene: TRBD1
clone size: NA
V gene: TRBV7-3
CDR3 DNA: TGTGCCAGCAGCCCGGGTCCCGGGACAGCTGGAAACACCATATATTTT
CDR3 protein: CASSPGPGTAGNTIYF

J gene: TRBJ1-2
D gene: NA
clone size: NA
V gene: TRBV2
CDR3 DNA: TGTGCCAGCAGGAGGGGGACAAACAGTGGCTACACCTTC
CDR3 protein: CASRRGTNSGYTF

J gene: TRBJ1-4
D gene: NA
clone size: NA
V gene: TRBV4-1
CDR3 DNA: TGCGCCAGCAGCCAAGTCTTAGGGGCACCATCCGGAAAACTGTTTTTT
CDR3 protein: CASSQVLGAPSGKLFF

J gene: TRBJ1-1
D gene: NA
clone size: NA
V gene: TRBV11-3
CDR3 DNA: TGTGCCAGCAGCTTAAGTAGTGTTACTGAAGCTTTCTTT
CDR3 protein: CASSLSSVTEAFF

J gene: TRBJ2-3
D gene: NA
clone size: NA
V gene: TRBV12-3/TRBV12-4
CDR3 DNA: TGTGCCAGCAGGCAGGTTCTCACAGATACGCAGTATTTT
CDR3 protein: CASRQVLTDTQYF

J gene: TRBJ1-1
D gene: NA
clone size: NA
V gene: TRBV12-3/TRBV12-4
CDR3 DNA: TGTGCCAGCAGTTTTGGACAGCTTACTGAAGCTTTCTTT
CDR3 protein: CASSFGQLTEAFF

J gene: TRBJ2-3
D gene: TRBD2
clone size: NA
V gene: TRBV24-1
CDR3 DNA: TGTGCCACCAGTGGACTAGCGGGGGGATCAGATACGCAGTATTTT
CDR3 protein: CATSGLAGGSDTQYF

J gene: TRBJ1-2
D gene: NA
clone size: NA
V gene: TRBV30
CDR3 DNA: TGTGCCTGGAGTCGGGTGAAAAACGGGTATGGCTACACCTTC
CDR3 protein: CAWSRVKNGYGYTF

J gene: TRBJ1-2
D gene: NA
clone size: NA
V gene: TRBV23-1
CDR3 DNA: TGCGCCAGCAGTCAATCTTGTTCGGACAGCGACCGTCCGGGCTATGGCTACACCTTC
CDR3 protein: CASSQSCSDSDRPGYGYTF

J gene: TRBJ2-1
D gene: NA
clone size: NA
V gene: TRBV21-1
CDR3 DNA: TGTGCCAGCAGCGAAAGAGCCCCGGGACAGCAGAATGAGCAGTTCTTC
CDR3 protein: CASSERAPGQQNEQFF

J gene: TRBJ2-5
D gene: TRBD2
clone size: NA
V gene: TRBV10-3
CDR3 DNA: TGTGCCATCCAGAGCGGGGGAGGGACCCAGTACTTC
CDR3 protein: CAIQSGGGTQYF

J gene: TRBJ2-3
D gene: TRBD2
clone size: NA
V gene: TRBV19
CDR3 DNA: TGTGCCAGTAGTATGCTAGCAGGGCGGGGGGTACCAGATACGCAGTATTTT
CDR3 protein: CASSMLAGRGVPDTQYF

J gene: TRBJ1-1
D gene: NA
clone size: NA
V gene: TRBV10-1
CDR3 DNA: TGCGCCAGCAGTCCGGGGGTGGGCACTGAAGCTTTCTTT
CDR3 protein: CASSPGVGTEAFF

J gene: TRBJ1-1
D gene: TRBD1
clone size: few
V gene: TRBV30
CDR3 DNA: TGTGCCTGGAGTGACCGTCAGGGGGGAGCTTTCTTT
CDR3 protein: CAWSDRQGGAFF

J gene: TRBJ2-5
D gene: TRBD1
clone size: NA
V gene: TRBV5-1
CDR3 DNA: TGCGCCAGCAGCACCGCCGGGACAGGGGAAGAGACCCAGTACTTC
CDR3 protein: CASSTAGTGEETQYF

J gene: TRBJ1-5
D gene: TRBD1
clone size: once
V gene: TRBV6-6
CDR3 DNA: TGTGCCAGCAGTCAACACCGCGGACAGGGGGCTAATCAGCCCCAGCATTTT
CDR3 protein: CASSQHRGQGANQPQHF

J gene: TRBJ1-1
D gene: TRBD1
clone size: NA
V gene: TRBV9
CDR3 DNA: TGTGCCAGCAGCCCTCGAGGGGGCAGCTTGAACACTGAAGCTTTCTTT
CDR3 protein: CASSPRGGSLNTEAFF

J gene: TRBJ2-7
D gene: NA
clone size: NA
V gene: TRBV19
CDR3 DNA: TGTGCCAGTAGTATAGGCGGCGGAACCTACGAGCAGTACTTC
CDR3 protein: CASSIGGGTYEQYF

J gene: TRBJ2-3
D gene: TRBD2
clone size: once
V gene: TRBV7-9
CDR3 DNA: TGTGCCAGCGGTGATATTACTAGCGGGGGCAATACGCAGTATTTT
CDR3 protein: CASGDITSGGNTQYF